Following are 8 T cell receptor beta chains from one sample sequenced in a study of blood T cells in healthy people across ages. Next came a second PCR, run for about 6 to 11 cycles, which used a sample-barcoded 5' primer along with a J-beta primer mix. Using its own MiXCR run on the 5' RACE reads, TCRdb lists one record per CDR3 protein. The sample lists about 800,000 distinct CDR3 sequences, 58% occurring once. Input material: blood. The source of these receptors is a man aged 25 to 40 in good health.

The chain carries TRBV7-8 and TRBJ1-5, with 7 positions matching TRBD1. The germline CDR1 and CDR2 sequences are SGHVS and FQNEAQ. There are 15 residues in the CDR3. Unmatched junction bases numbered 4, after V lost 5 bases and J lost 0 bases. CDR3 region: CASSAGTVSNQPQHF. The DNA of the CDR3 is TGTGCCAGCAGCGCCGGGACAGTTAGCAATCAGCCCCAGCATTTT.

V is TRBV4-3 and J is TRBJ1-2; D remains unclear. The CDR3 contains 15 residues. Trimming left V 3 bases short and J 4 bases short, with 15 bases between. Germline V gene lookup returns CDR1 LGHNA and CDR2 YSLEER. CDR3 loop: CASSQDLGSPYGYTF. CDR3 DNA sequence: TGCGCCAGCAGCCAGGATCTCGGCAGCCCCTATGGCTACACCTTC.

The V and J genes are TRBV7-2 and TRBJ2-7; D uncertain. This CDR3 spans 13 amino acids. Germline assignment: CDR1 SGHTA and CDR2 FQGNSA. Trimming removed 2 bases from V and 3 bases from J, with 8 bases in between. CDR3: CASSLQRNYEQYF. The CDR3 DNA reads TGTGCCAGCAGCTTACAACGGAACTACGAGCAGTACTTC. The variable domain in full, with the rest retrieved from reference TRBV7-2 and TRBJ2-7, is GAGVSQSPSNKVTEKGKDVELRCDPISGHTALYWYRQSLGQGLEFLIYFQGNSAPDKSGLPSDRFSAERTGGSVSTLTIQRTQQEDSAVYLCASSLQRNYEQYFGPGTRLTVT.

The gene calls are TRBV20-1 and TRBJ1-1; 9 bases agree with TRBD1. Germline CDR1 DFQATT, CDR2 SNEGSKA (reference sequence). The ends lost 0 bases at V and 11 bases at J; junction bases unmatched: 7. CDR3 length: 13 amino acids. CDR3 in DNA: TGCAGTGCTAGAGACGACACAGGGGGCGTCGCTTTCTTT. Translating gives CSARDDTGGVAFF.

This clonotype was counted between two and nine times. The gene calls are TRBV29-1 and TRBJ2-7, with a possible D match to TRBD2 (5 bases). Trimming stripped 7 bases from V and 1 base from J, with 8 bases between. Per germline, CDR1 SQVTM and CDR2 ANQGSEA. There are 11 residues in the CDR3. This chain's CDR3 is CSAGNSYEQYF. The CDR3 region has the DNA TGCAGCGCCGGGAATTCCTACGAGCAGTACTTC.

V and J are TRBV7-2 and TRBJ2-5; no firm D call. The germline V gene encodes CDR1 SGHTA and CDR2 FQGNSA. Trimming pared 2 bases from V and 11 bases from J, leaving 18 bases between. The CDR3 covers 14 residues. The CDR3 is CASSLKGVSRWQYF. CDR3 bases: TGTGCCAGCAGCTTAAAGGGCGTTTCCCGGTGGCAGTACTTC.

V and J are TRBV9 and TRBJ2-5; D possibly corresponds to TRBD2 (6 bases). The V end lost 0 bases, the J end lost 6 bases, and 12 bases lay between the germline ends. The CDR3 runs to 14 residues. Germline V gene data show CDR1 as SGDLS and CDR2 as YYNGEE. The CDR3 is CASSVAGGIQTQYF. Here the CDR3 DNA reads TGTGCCAGCAGCGTAGCTGGCGGGATACAGACCCAGTACTTC.

The chain recombines TRBV6-5 with TRBJ1-2; no clear D. Trimming removed 2 bases from V and 4 bases from J, with 14 bases in between. The CDR3 consists of 15 residues. The germline gives CDR1 MNHEY, CDR2 SVGAGI. The CDR3 region has the DNA TGTGCCAGCAGTTACCCGACCCTCAACGGCTATGGCTACACCTTC. It codes for CASSYPTLNGYGYTF.